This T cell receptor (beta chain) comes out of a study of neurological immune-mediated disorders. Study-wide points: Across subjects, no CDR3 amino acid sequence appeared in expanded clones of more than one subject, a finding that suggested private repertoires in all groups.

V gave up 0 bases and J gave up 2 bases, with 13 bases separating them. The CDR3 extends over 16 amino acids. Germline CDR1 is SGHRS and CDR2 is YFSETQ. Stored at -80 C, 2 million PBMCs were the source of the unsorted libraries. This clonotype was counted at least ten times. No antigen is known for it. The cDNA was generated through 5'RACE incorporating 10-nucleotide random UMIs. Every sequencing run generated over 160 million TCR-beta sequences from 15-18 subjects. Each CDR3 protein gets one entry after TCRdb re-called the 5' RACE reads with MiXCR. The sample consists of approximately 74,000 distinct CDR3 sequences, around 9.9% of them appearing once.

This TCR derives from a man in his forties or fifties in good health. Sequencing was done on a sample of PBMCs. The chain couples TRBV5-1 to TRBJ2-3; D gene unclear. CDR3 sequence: CASSLDPEAFTDTQYF. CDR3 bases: TGCGCCAGCAGCTTGGACCCCGAGGCCTTCACAGATACGCAGTATTTT.